Given below is one T cell receptor beta chain in context. Its antigen is undetermined. This specimen comes from a study of OX40 agonist ivuxolimab in advanced cancers. Produced via immunoSEQ multiplex PCR; TCRdb's table is partial and in-frame only. The table has 150,000 to 170,000 clones, 85% to 95% seen once; the top ten hold about 0.31%. From germline, CDR1 is GTSNPN and CDR2 SVGIG (reference sequence). The V end was cut by 0 bases, the J end by 3 bases, with 9 bases between. The length of the CDR3 is 13 residues. Findings of the study overall: Partial responders at 0.1-3.0 mg/kg had among the lowest clonal expansion.

The V call is TRBV30, the J call TRBJ2-7; a weak D match, TRBD1 (6 bases). This TCR was sampled from an adult with an advanced solid tumor such as melanoma, head and neck, liver or kidney cancer. This specimen was CD4+ or CD8+ T cells sorted from blood, taken in a trial of the OX40 agonist ivuxolimab. CDR3 loop: CAWSVVGGYEQYF. CDR3 sequence (DNA): TGTGCCTGGAGTGTAGTAGGGGGCTACGAGCAGTACTTC.